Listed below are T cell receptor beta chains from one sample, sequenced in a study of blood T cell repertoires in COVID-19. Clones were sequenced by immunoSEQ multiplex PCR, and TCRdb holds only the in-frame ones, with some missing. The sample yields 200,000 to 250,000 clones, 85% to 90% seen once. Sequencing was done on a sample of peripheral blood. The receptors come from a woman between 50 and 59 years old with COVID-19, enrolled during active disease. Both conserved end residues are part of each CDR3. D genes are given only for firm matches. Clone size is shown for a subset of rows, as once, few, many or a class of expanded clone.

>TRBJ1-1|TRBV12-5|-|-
CASGLVQGLNTEAFF
TGTGCTAGTGGTTTGGTACAGGGTTTGAACACTGAAGCTTTCTTT
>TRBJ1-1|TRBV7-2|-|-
CASSPLAGIGTEAFF
TGTGCCAGCAGCCCTTTAGCGGGTATTGGAACTGAAGCTTTCTTT
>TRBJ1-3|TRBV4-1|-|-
CASSQDHWGPPGNTIYF
TGCGCCAGCAGCCAAGATCACTGGGGGCCCCCTGGAAACACCATATATTTT
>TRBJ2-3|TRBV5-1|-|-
CASSLTPGQGREGTQYF
TGCGCCAGCAGCCTCACCCCCGGACAGGGCAGGGAGGGTACGCAGTATTTT
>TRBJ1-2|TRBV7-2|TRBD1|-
CASSERQGAHYGYTF
TGTGCCAGCAGCGAAAGACAGGGAGCCCACTATGGCTACACCTTC
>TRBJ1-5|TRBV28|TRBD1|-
CASNRSGGLFNQPQHF
TGTGCCAGCAACAGGTCAGGGGGGCTGTTCAATCAGCCCCAGCATTTT
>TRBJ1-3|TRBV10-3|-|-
CAISVGGSSGNTIYF
TGTGCCATCAGTGTAGGGGGAAGCTCTGGAAACACCATATATTTT
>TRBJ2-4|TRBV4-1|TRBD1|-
CASSQPGTGGSLAKNIQYF
TGCGCCAGCAGCCAGCCCGGGACAGGGGGCTCCCTAGCCAAAAACATTCAGTACTTC
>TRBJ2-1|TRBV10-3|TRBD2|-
CAISEERTSKNEQFF
TGTGCCATCAGTGAGGAAAGGACTAGTAAGAATGAGCAGTTCTTC
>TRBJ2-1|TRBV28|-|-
CASSPPPRAKNEQFF
TGTGCCAGCAGTCCTCCCCCGAGGGCCAAAAATGAGCAGTTCTTC
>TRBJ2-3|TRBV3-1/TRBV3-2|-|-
CASSQGWGALLITDTQYF
TGTGCCAGCAGCCAGGGGTGGGGCGCCCTACTAATCACAGATACGCAGTATTTT
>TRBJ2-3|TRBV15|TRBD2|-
CATSGRSERGGVNTQYF
TGTGCCACCAGCGGAAGAAGCGAGCGGGGGGGGGTGAATACGCAGTATTTT
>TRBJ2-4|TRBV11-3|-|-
CASSLGEENIQYF
TGTGCCAGCAGCTTAGGTGAGGAGAACATTCAGTACTTC
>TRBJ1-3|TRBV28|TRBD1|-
CATTGETGNTIYF
TGTGCTACAACAGGGGAGACTGGAAACACCATATATTTT
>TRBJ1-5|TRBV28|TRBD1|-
CASSLGTGDQPQHF
TGTGCCAGCAGCCTCGGGACAGGCGATCAGCCCCAGCATTTT
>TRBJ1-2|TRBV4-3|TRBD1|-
CASSPRTGGYTF
TGCGCCAGCAGCCCGCGGACAGGAGGCTACACCTTC
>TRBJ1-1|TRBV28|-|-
CASRELGTPNTEAFF
TGTGCCAGCAGGGAATTGGGCACCCCGAACACTGAAGCTTTCTTT
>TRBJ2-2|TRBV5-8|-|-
CASSLYPGSPATGELFF
TGTGCCAGCAGCTTGTATCCCGGTAGCCCAGCGACCGGGGAGCTGTTTTTT
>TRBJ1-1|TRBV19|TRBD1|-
CASSADRDGPEAFF
TGTGCCAGTAGTGCCGACAGGGACGGTCCTGAAGCTTTCTTT
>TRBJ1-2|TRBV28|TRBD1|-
CASSSYTGASLPFTYGYTF
TGTGCCAGCTCGTCATATACAGGGGCCTCACTACCATTCACCTATGGCTACACCTTC
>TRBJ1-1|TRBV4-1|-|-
CASSQYLTRNTEAFF
TGCGCCAGCAGCCAATATCTAACTCGGAACACTGAAGCTTTCTTT
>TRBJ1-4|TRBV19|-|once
CASSTYGGGEKLFF
TGTGCCAGTAGTACCTATGGCGGGGGTGAAAAACTGTTTTTT
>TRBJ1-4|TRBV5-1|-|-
CASSGGITNEKLFF
TGCGCCAGCTCCGGGGGGATAACTAATGAAAAACTGTTTTTT
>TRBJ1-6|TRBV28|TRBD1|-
CASTFRGQYSPLHF
TGTGCCAGCACCTTCAGGGGGCAATATTCACCCCTCCACTTT
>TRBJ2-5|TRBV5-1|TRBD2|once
CASSSGGSQETQYF
TGCGCCAGCAGCTCCGGGGGGTCCCAAGAGACCCAGTACTTC
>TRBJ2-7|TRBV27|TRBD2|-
CASSLGGGREQYF
TGTGCCAGCAGTCTTGGCGGGGGTCGCGAGCAGTACTTC
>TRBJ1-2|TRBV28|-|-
CASSLGLGGYTF
TGTGCCAGCAGTTTGGGCCTCGGTGGCTACACCTTC
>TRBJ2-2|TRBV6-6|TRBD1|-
CASTPSGQGKTGELFF
TGTGCCAGCACCCCCTCGGGACAGGGGAAAACCGGGGAGCTGTTTTTT
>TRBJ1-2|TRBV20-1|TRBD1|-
CSATQGDGYTF
TGCAGTGCCACACAGGGGGATGGCTACACCTTC
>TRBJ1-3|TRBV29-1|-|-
CSVAPRIESSGNTIYF
TGCAGCGTTGCCCCACGTATTGAGTCTAGCGGAAACACCATATATTTT
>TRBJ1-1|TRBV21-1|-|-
CASSPRRVVFAGNTEAFF
TGTGCCAGCAGCCCTAGGAGGGTGGTTTTTGCCGGGAACACTGAAGCTTTCTTT
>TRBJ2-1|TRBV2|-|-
CASRRADNEQFF
TGTGCCAGCCGTAGAGCCGACAATGAGCAGTTCTTC
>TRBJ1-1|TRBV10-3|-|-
CAISDQGGTEAFF
TGTGCCATCAGTGATCAGGGTGGCACTGAAGCTTTCTTT
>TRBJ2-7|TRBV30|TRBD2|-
CAWSSRLAPYEQYF
TGTGCCTGGAGTTCGAGACTAGCCCCCTACGAGCAGTACTTC
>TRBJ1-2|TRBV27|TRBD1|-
CASSPLTGVNYGYTF
TGTGCCAGCAGCCCCTTGACAGGGGTCAACTATGGCTACACCTTC
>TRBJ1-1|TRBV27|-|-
CASNGGTNTEAFF
TGTGCCAGCAACGGGGGGACTAACACTGAAGCTTTCTTT
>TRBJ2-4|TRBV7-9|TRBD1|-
CASSPGQGTDIQYF
TGTGCCAGCAGCCCCGGACAGGGGACGGACATTCAGTACTTC
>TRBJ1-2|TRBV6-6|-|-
CASSPNRAGYTF
TGTGCCAGCAGTCCCAACAGGGCTGGCTACACCTTC